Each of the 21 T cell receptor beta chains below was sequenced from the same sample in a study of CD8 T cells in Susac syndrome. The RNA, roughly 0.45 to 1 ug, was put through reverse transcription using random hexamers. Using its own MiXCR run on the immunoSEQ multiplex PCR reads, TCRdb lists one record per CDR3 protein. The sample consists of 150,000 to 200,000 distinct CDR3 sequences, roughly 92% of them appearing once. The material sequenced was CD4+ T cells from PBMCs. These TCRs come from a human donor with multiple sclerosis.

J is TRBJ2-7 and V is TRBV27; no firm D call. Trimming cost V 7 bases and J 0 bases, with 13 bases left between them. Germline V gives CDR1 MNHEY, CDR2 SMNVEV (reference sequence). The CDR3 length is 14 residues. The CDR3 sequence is CASKKGSSSYEQYF. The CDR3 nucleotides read TGTGCCAGCAAGAAAGGGTCGAGCTCCTACGAGCAGTACTTC.

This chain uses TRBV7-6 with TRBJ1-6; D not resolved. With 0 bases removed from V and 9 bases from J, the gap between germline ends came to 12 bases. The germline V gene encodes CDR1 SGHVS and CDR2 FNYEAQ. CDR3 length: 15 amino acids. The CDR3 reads CASSLARRRGSPLHF. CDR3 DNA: TGTGCCAGCAGCTTAGCACGCCGACGCGGTTCACCCCTCCACTTT.

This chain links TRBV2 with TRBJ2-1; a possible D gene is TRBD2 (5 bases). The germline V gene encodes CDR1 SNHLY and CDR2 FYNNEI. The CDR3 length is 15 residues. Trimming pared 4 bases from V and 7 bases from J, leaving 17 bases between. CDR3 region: CASSGRRLDRNEQFF. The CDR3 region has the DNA TGTGCCAGCAGTGGGAGGCGATTGGACCGGAATGAGCAGTTCTTC.

The DNA for the CDR3 is TGTGCCAGCAGGGACATTTCTAACTATGGCTACACCTTC. Amino acid sequence: CASRDISNYGYTF. V is TRBV6-6 and J is TRBJ1-2; D is perhaps TRBD1 (5 bases). Trimming removed 6 bases at V and 0 bases at J, with 8 bases between. This CDR3 is 13 amino acids long. Germline CDR1 MNHNY, CDR2 SVGAGI (reference sequence).

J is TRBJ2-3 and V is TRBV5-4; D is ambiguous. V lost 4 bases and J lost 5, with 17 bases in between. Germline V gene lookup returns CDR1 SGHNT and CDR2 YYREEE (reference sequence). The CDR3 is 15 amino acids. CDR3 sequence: CASSPKWRQGDTQYF. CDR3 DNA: TGTGCCAGCAGCCCTAAATGGCGGCAAGGAGATACGCAGTATTTT. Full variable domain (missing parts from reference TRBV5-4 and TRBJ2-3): ETGVTQSPTHLIKTRGQQVTLRCSSQSGHNTVSWYQQALGQGPQFIFQYYREEENGRGNFPPRFSGLQFPNYSSELNVNALELDDSALYLCASSPKWRQGDTQYFGPGTRLTVL.

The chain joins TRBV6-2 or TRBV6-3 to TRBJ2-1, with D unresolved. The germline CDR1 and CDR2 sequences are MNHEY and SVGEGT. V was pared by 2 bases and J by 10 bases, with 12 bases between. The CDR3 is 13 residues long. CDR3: CASSYAVLLEQFF. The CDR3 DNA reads TGTGCCAGCAGTTACGCGGTACTTCTGGAGCAGTTCTTC.

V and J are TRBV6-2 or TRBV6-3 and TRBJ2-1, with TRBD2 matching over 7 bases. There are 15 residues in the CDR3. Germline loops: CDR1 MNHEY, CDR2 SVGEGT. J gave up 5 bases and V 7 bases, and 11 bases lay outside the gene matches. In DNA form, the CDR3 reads TGTGCCAGCAACAAGGGGAGACTAGCCCACAATGAGCAGTTCTTC. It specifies CASNKGRLAHNEQFF.

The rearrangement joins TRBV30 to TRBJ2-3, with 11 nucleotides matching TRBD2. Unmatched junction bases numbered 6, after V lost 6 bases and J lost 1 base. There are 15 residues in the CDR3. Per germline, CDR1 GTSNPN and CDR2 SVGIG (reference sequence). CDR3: CACSRGLAGTDTQYF. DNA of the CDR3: TGTGCCTGCTCCAGGGGACTAGCGGGCACAGATACGCAGTATTTT.

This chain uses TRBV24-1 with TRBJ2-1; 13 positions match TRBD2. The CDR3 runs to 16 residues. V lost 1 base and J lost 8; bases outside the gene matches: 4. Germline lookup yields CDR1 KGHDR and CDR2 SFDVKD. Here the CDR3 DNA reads TGTGCCACCAGTGATTTACGGACTAGCGGGAGTGATGAGCAGTTCTTC. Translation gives CATSDLRTSGSDEQFF.

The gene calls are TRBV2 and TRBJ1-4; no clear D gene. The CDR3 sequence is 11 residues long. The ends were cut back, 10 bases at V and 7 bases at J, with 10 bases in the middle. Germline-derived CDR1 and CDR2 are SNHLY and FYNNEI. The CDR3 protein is CAIKFSEKLFF. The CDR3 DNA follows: TGTGCCATAAAGTTCAGTGAAAAACTGTTTTTT.

The CDR3: CASSLFKGYEQYF. Here the CDR3 DNA reads TGTGCCAGCAGTTTATTCAAGGGCTACGAGCAGTACTTC. This sequence joins TRBV6-5 and TRBJ2-7, with D unresolved. The CDR3 covers 13 residues. The germline gives CDR1 MNHEY, CDR2 SVGAGI. V gave up 4 bases and J gave up 3 bases, with 10 bases separating them.

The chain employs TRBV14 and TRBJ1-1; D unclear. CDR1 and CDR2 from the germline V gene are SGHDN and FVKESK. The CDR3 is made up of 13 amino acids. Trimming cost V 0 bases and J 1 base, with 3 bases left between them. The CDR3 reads CASSQDPNTEAFF. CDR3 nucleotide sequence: TGTGCCAGCAGCCAAGATCCGAACACTGAAGCTTTCTTT.

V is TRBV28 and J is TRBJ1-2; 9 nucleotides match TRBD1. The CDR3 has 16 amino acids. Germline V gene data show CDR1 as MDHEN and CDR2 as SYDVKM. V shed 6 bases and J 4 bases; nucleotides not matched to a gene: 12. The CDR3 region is CASRTSGGDRAYGYTF. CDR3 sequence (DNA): TGTGCCAGCAGGACCTCGGGGGGGGACAGGGCCTATGGCTACACCTTC.

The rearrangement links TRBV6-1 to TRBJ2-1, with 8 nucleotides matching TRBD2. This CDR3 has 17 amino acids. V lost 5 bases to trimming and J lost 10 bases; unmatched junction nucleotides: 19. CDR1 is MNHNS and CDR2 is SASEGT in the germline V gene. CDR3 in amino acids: CASSIPRLAQIIEEQFF. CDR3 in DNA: TGTGCCAGCAGTATCCCAAGACTAGCGCAAATCATAGAGGAGCAGTTCTTC.

The CDR3 loop reads CASGGSGANVLTF. DNA for the CDR3: TGTGCCTCTGGGGGCTCTGGGGCCAACGTCCTGACTTTC. This rearrangement joins TRBV28 to TRBJ2-6, with D perhaps assigned TRBD1 or TRBD2 (5 bases each). Trimming left V 11 bases short and J 0 bases short, with 8 bases between. CDR3 size: 13 residues. Germline CDR1 is MDHEN and CDR2 is SYDVKM.

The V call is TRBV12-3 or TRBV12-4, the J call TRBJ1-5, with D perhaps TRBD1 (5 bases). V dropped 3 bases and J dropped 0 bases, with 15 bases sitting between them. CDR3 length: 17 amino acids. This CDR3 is CASSLSRAKGSNQPQHF. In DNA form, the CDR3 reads TGTGCCAGCAGTTTGAGCAGGGCTAAGGGTAGCAATCAGCCCCAGCATTTT.

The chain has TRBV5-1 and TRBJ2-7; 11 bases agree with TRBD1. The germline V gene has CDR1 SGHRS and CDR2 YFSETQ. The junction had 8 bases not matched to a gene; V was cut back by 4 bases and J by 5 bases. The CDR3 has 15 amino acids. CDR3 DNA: TGCGCCAGCAGCATAGAGGACAGGGGGCAGCACGAGCAGTACTTC. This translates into CASSIEDRGQHEQYF.

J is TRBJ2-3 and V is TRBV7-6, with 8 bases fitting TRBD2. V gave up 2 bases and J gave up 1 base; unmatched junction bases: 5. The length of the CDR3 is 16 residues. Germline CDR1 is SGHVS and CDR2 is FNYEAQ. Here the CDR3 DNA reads TGTGCCAGCAGCTTACTGGCGGGGGGTCGCACAGATACGCAGTATTTT. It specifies CASSLLAGGRTDTQYF.

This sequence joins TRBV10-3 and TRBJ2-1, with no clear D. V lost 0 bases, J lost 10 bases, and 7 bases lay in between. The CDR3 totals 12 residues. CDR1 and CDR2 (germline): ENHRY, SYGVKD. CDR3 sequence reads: CAISESRLEQFF. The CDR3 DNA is TGTGCCATCAGTGAGTCAAGACTCGAGCAGTTCTTC.

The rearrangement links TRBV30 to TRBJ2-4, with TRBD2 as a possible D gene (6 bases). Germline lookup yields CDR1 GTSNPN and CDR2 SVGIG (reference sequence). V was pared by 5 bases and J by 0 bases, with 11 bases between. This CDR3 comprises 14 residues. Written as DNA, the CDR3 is TGTGCCTGGCACCAAGCGGGAGCCAAAAACATTCAGTACTTC. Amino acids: CAWHQAGAKNIQYF.

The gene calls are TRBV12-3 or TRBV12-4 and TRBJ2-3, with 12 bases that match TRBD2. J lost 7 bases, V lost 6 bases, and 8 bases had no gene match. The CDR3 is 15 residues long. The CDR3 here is CASRPLAGGGHTQYF. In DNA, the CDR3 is TGTGCCAGCAGGCCGCTAGCGGGAGGGGGTCATACGCAGTATTTT.